This TCR beta chain comes out of a study of blood T cell repertoires in COVID-19. Looking at the study overall: The origin of the acute and convalescent COVID-19 samples was the United States, Italy and Spain. The analysed material was cDNA or gDNA that came from T cells, B-cell-depleted T cells, or PBMCs.

This clone was observed a few times. After removal of 6 bases from V and 2 bases from J, the junction contained 6 bases not matched to a gene. The CDR3 is 13 amino acids. Germline V gives CDR1 SQVTM, CDR2 ANQGSEA. As handled by the study authors: Amplification with reference gene primers provided the estimates of nucleated cell counts. Profiling relied on immunoSEQ multiplex PCR, and the TCRdb table lists in-frame clones only, not all of them. For V, J and clone size, that table is used; D and trimming come from the DNA. The sample shows approximately 110,000 clones, 80% to 85% of them seen only once.

This rearrangement joins TRBV29-1 to TRBJ2-5; 7 bases line up with TRBD1. The sample was peripheral blood. This TCR derives from a woman older than 75 with acute or convalescent COVID-19. CDR3 amino acids: CSVATGQQETQYF. The CDR3 DNA reads TGCAGCGTGGCGACAGGGCAACAAGAGACCCAGTACTTC. Based on the CDR3 plus reference TRBV29-1 and TRBJ2-5, the full variable domain is SAVISQKPSRDICQRGTSLTIQCQVDSQVTMMFWYRQQPGQSLTLIATANQGSEATYESGFVIDKFPISRPNLTFSTLTVSNMSPEDSSIYLCSVATGQQETQYFGPGTRLLVL.